These 23 T cell receptor beta chains share one sample of origin, sequenced in a study of cytomegalovirus exposure and HLA in healthy donors. PCR primers comprised 60 Vbeta and 13 Jbeta primers. Repertoires were generated with immunoSEQ multiplex PCR, while TCRdb's copy carries only in-frame clones and drops some. The table lists around 99,000 clones, approximately 71% of them singletons. The specimen was PBMCs. The receptor set was obtained from a man aged 35 to 55 in good health and CMV-seronegative.

This clone was seen once. The chain recombines TRBV5-1 with TRBJ1-5, with 7 bases identical to TRBD1. V dropped 0 bases and J dropped 5; count of bases not matched to a gene: 5. This CDR3 has 15 residues. Germline CDR1 SGHRS, CDR2 YFSETQ. CDR3 in amino acids: CASSLADRLDQPQHF. CDR3 nucleotide sequence: TGCGCCAGCAGCTTGGCGGACAGGTTAGATCAGCCCCAGCATTTT.

The table lists this clone with a few counts. This rearrangement joins TRBV28 to TRBJ2-2; 7 bases line up with TRBD2. Germline CDR1 MDHEN, CDR2 SYDVKM. The CDR3 spans 16 residues. V gave up 5 bases and J gave up 6 bases; unmatched junction bases: 12. CDR3 region: CASSDRLARSAGELFF. As DNA, the CDR3 is TGTGCCAGCAGTGATCGACTAGCTCGTAGCGCCGGGGAGCTGTTTTTT.

The chain combines TRBV6-1 with TRBJ2-1; D is perhaps TRBD1 (5 bases). Germline V CDR1 and CDR2: MNHNS, SASEGT. The CDR3 is 15 amino acids. V lost 6 bases and J 5 bases, leaving 17 bases between the germline ends. CDR3 DNA sequence: TGTGCCAGCAGACAATCGGACACTCGGAACAATGAGCAGTTCTTC. Protein product: CASRQSDTRNNEQFF.

About this clone itself: This specimen includes other DNA sequences encoding the same CDR3. V is TRBV11-3 and J is TRBJ2-3, with a tentative D call TRBD1 (5 bases). This CDR3 comprises 14 residues. V lost 0 bases and J lost 2, with 6 bases in between. Germline-derived CDR1 and CDR2 are SGHNT and YENEEA. The CDR3 coding sequence is TGTGCCAGCAGCTTAGACAGGGACACAGATACGCAGTATTTT. It encodes CASSLDRDTDTQYF.

This chain joins TRBV15 and TRBJ2-5, with 8 nucleotides matching TRBD1. The better agreement between TRBJ2-7 and the DNA end casts doubt on the J call. Germline lookup yields CDR1 LNHNV and CDR2 YYDKDF (reference sequence). CDR3 length: 15 amino acids. CDR3 in DNA: TGTGCCACCAGCAGGGTGGACAGGGAAGAAGACGAGCAGTACTTC. It encodes CATSRVDREEDEQYF.

This chain uses TRBV29-1 with TRBJ2-1, with 8 bases aligning to TRBD1. Germline V gene lookup returns CDR1 SQVTM and CDR2 ANQGSEA. V lost 6 bases and J lost 0; bases outside the gene matches: 4. The CDR3 totals 14 residues. CDR3 region: CSVEGQDSYNEQFF. The CDR3 DNA reads TGCAGCGTGGAGGGACAGGACTCCTACAATGAGCAGTTCTTC.

This chain connects TRBV19 to TRBJ1-2; possible D gene TRBD1, 6 bases. The CDR3 has 12 amino acids. The V end lost 7 bases, the J end lost 3 bases, and 9 bases lay between the germline ends. Germline CDR1 is LNHDA and CDR2 is SQIVND (reference sequence). This CDR3 reads CASNPGDYGYTF. The CDR3 DNA sequence: TGTGCCAGTAACCCAGGGGACTATGGCTACACCTTC.

V is TRBV19 and J is TRBJ1-1; D remains ambiguous. Germline V gene sequence: CDR1 LNHDA, CDR2 SQIVND (reference sequence). The ends were cut back, 7 bases at V and 1 base at J, with 10 bases in the middle. This CDR3 comprises 13 residues. DNA of the CDR3: TGTGCCAGTAAAAACCCGGGGAACACTGAAGCTTTCTTT. Translated: CASKNPGNTEAFF. The variable domain in full, completed from reference TRBV19 and TRBJ1-1, reads DGGITQSPKYLFRKEGQNVTLSCEQNLNHDAMYWYRQDPGQGLRLIYYSQIVNDFQKGDIAEGYSVSREKKESFPLTVTSAQKNPTAFYLCASKNPGNTEAFFGQGTRLTVV.

The table lists this clone with a few counts. V gene TRBV4-2 combines with J gene TRBJ2-1, with D hard to call. Germline V gene lookup returns CDR1 LGHNA and CDR2 YNFKEQ. Trimming pared 2 bases from V and 5 bases from J, leaving 10 bases between. The length of the CDR3 is 14 residues. The CDR3 here is CASSQYLSNNEQFF. The CDR3 DNA reads TGTGCCAGCAGCCAATATCTTAGTAACAATGAGCAGTTCTTC.

The J gene is TRBJ1-4, the V gene TRBV7-8, with TRBD1 matching 10 bases. The CDR3 has 14 amino acids. Germline V gene data show CDR1 as SGHVS and CDR2 as FQNEAQ. The V and J ends lost 5 bases and 10 bases, in that order; junction bases with no gene match: 7. The CDR3 coding sequence is TGTGCCAGCAGCCGCGACAGGGGGCTCGGAAAACTGTTTTTT. This codes for CASSRDRGLGKLFF.

V usage is TRBV29-1 and J usage is TRBJ1-3, with D possibly being TRBD1 (5 bases). This CDR3 has 12 amino acids. Trimming removed 4 bases from V and 3 bases from J, with 7 bases in between. Germline loops: CDR1 SQVTM, CDR2 ANQGSEA. The DNA of the CDR3 is TGCAGCGTTGCACAGGATGGAAACACCATATATTTT. It codes for CSVAQDGNTIYF.

With respect to this clone: The same CDR3 is also encoded by other DNA sequences in this sample. The chain links TRBV13 to TRBJ2-2, with 7 positions matching TRBD2. Trimming at V came to 5 bases and at J to 3 bases, leaving 9 bases not matched to a gene. The CDR3 is made up of 16 amino acids. The V gene's germline CDR1 is PRHDT and CDR2 FYEKMQ (reference sequence). CDR3 sequence: CASSPGASGYTGELFF. The CDR3 DNA follows: TGTGCCAGCAGCCCTGGGGCTAGCGGATACACCGGGGAGCTGTTTTTT.

The J gene is TRBJ1-2, the V gene TRBV5-6; no reliable D call. Germline CDR1 reads SGHDT; CDR2 reads YYEEEE. Between the trimmed V and J ends, which lost 0 bases and 8 bases, there was a span of 17 bases. This CDR3 spans 15 amino acids. Written as DNA, the CDR3 is TGTGCCAGCAGCTTGGCCGGACTGATTTACGGAGGCTACACCTTC. This codes for CASSLAGLIYGGYTF.

The table lists this clone with a few counts. The chain uses TRBV11-1 and TRBJ1-2, with 9 positions matching TRBD1. Germline loops: CDR1 SGHAT, CDR2 FQDESV (reference sequence). There are 14 residues in the CDR3. V shed 5 bases and J 7 bases; nucleotides not matched to a gene: 8. DNA for the CDR3: TGTGCCAGCAGCCTAACAGGGGGCTTGAGTGGCTACACCTTC. Translating gives CASSLTGGLSGYTF.

V usage is TRBV29-1 and J usage is TRBJ1-2; D is unresolved. The V gene lost 1 base and the J gene lost 3 bases, with 9 bases spanning the gap. This CDR3 region has 13 residues. Germline V gene data show CDR1 as SQVTM and CDR2 as ANQGSEA. The CDR3 loop is CSVEVSEDYGYTF. The CDR3 region has the DNA TGCAGCGTTGAAGTATCAGAAGACTATGGCTACACCTTC.

J is TRBJ2-5 and V is TRBV5-8, with TRBD1 matching 7 bases. The DNA end is more similar to TRBJ2-7, so the J call may be wrong. The CDR3 is 14 residues long. Germline CDR1 SGHTS, CDR2 YDEGEE. The CDR3 sequence is CASSLGQGLYEQYF. The CDR3 nucleotides read TGTGCCAGCAGCTTGGGACAGGGCCTCTACGAGCAGTACTTC.

The chain links TRBV5-1 to TRBJ1-1; 10 bases match TRBD1. Germline assignment: CDR1 SGHRS and CDR2 YFSETQ. V gave up 0 bases and J gave up 4 bases; unmatched junction bases: 0. The CDR3 runs 14 residues. CDR3 loop: CASSLGQGATEAFF. The CDR3 nucleotides read TGCGCCAGCAGCTTGGGACAGGGGGCCACTGAAGCTTTCTTT.

This clone occurred a few times. The chain links TRBV7-2 to TRBJ2-3, with 7 bases aligning to TRBD2. V lost 1 base to trimming and J lost 5 bases; unmatched junction nucleotides: 3. Germline V CDR1 and CDR2: SGHTA, FQGNSA. The CDR3 consists of 14 residues. CDR3 coding DNA: TGTGCCAGCAGCTTAGAGCGGGGTGTAGATACGCAGTATTTT. Encoded protein: CASSLERGVDTQYF.

As DNA, the CDR3 is TGTGCCAGCAGTGGGGGGACAGGGGAGGTTAATGAGCAGTTCTTC. It encodes CASSGGTGEVNEQFF. The chain links TRBV6-4 to TRBJ2-1, with 10 positions matching TRBD1. Germline CDR1 and CDR2: MRHNA and SNTAGT. CDR3 length: 15 residues. Trimming at V came to 4 bases and at J to 7 bases, leaving 7 bases not matched to a gene.

V usage is TRBV11-2 and J usage is TRBJ2-6; D gene unclear. Germline CDR1 SGHAT, CDR2 FQNNGV. V was clipped by 3 bases and J by 0 bases, with 6 bases between them. The CDR3 spans 15 residues. The CDR3 DNA follows: TGTGCCAGCAGCTTTACAACCTCTGGGGCCAACGTCCTGACTTTC. Encoded protein: CASSFTTSGANVLTF. Together with reference TRBV11-2 and TRBJ2-6, the CDR3 gives the full variable domain: EAGVAQSPRYKIIEKRQSVAFWCNPISGHATLYWYQQILGQGPKLLIQFQNNGVVDDSQLPKDRFSAERLKGVDSTLKIQPAKLEDSAVYLCASSFTTSGANVLTFGAGSRLTVL.

A word on this clone: The junction departs from the called germline gene at one end, perhaps through a read error. CDR3 residues: CSSSQPSGPRGEKLFF. CDR3 DNA: TGTTCCAGCAGCCAGCCGTCGGGCCCTCGGGGTGAAAAACTGTTTTTT. The chain has TRBV7-9 and TRBJ1-4; D unresolved. Germline CDR1 reads SEHNR; CDR2 reads FQNEAQ (reference sequence). This CDR3 comprises 16 residues.

J is TRBJ2-3 and V is TRBV7-9; TRBD1 agrees at 9 bases. The CDR3 extends over 16 amino acids. The V gene's germline CDR1 is SEHNR and CDR2 FQNEAQ (reference sequence). Trimming at V came to 5 bases and at J to 4 bases, leaving 10 bases not matched to a gene. The CDR3 spells CASSPGQGQRADTQYF. CDR3 in DNA: TGTGCCAGCAGCCCGGGACAGGGTCAAAGGGCAGATACGCAGTATTTT. Looking up the rest from reference TRBV7-9 and TRBJ2-3 gives the full variable domain: DTGVSQNPRHKITKRGQNVTFRCDPISEHNRLYWYRQTLGQGPEFLTYFQNEAQLEKSRLLSDRFSAERPKGSFSTLEIQRTEQGDSAMYLCASSPGQGQRADTQYFGPGTRLTVL.

The CDR3 protein is CASSSRTSAETQYF. Written as DNA, the CDR3 is TGTGCCAGCAGTTCCCGGACTAGCGCAGAGACCCAGTACTTC. This chain joins TRBV28 and TRBJ2-5, with 9 bases aligning to TRBD2. The CDR3 contains 14 residues. CDR1 and CDR2 from the germline V gene are MDHEN and SYDVKM. The J segment lost 4 bases and the V segment lost 4 bases, leaving 4 bases of the junction unmatched.